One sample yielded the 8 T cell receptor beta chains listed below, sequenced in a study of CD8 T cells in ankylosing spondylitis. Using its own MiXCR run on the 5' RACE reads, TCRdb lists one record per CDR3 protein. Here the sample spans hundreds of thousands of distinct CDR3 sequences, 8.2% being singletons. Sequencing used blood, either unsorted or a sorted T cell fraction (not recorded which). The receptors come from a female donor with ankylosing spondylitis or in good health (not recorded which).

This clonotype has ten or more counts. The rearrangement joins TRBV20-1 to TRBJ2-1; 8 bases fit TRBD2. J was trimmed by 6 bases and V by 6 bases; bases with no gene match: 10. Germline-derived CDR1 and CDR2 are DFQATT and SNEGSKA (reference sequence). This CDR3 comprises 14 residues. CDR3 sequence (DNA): TGCAGTGCCGAGACCCCGGGAGGGTTCAATGAGCAGTTCTTC. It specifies CSAETPGGFNEQFF.

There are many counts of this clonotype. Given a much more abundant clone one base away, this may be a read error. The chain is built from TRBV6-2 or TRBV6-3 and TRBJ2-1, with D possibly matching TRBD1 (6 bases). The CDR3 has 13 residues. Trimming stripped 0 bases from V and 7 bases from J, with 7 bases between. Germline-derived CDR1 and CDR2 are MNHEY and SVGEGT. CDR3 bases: TGTGCCAGCAGTTACTCGAGGGGGAATGAGCAGTTCTTC. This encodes CASSYSRGNEQFF.

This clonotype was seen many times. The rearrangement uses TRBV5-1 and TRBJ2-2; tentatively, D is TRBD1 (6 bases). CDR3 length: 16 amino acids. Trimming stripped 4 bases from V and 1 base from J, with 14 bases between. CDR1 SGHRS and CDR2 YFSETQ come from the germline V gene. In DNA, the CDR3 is TGCGCCAGCAGCGTCCTCCCGACAGGGAACACCGGGGAGCTGTTTTTT. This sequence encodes CASSVLPTGNTGELFF.

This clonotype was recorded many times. The DNA of the CDR3 is TGTGCCAGCAGCTTAGCCGGGACAGGGCGACAGTACTTC. It specifies CASSLAGTGRQYF. This chain uses TRBV7-2 with TRBJ2-7; TRBD1 matches at 9 bases. Losses at the gene ends were 0 bases for V and 10 bases for J; bases not matched to a gene: 4. This CDR3 region has 13 residues. Germline CDR1 and CDR2: SGHTA and FQGNSA.

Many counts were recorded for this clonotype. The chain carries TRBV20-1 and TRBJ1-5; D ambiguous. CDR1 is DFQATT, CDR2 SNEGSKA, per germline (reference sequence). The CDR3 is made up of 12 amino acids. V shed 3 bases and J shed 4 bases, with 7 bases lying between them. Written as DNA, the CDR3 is TGCAGTGCTAGTAGGAAAAATCAGCCCCAGCATTTT. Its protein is CSASRKNQPQHF.

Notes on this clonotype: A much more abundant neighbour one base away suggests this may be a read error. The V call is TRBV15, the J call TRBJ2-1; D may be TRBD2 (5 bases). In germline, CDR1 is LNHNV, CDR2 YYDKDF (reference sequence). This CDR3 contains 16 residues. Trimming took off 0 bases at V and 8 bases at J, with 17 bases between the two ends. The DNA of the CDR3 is TGTGCCACCAGCAGAGACTGTACTAGTCTCGGCGATGAGCAGTTCTTC. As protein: CATSRDCTSLGDEQFF.

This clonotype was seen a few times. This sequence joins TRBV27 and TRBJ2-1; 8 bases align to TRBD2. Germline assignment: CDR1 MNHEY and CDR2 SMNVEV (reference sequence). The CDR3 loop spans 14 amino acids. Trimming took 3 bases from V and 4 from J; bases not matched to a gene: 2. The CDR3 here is CASSLGGRYNEQFF. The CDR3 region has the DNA TGTGCCAGCAGTTTGGGCGGGAGGTACAATGAGCAGTTCTTC.

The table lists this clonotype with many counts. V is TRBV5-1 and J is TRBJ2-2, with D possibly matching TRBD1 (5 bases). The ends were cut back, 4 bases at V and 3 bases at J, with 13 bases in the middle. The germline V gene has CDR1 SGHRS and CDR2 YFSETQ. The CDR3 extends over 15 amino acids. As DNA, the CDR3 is TGCGCCAGCAGCCTCCTGGGCAGGGACACCGGGGAGCTGTTTTTT. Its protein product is CASSLLGRDTGELFF.